These 21 T cell receptor beta chains originate from one sample sequenced in a study of shared clonotypes between healthy human individuals. Sequenced by immunoSEQ multiplex PCR; TCRdb stores in-frame clones only, minus some. The table lists over a million clones, around 78% of them singletons, with about 0.52% in the top ten. The sample comprised memory CD4+ T cells from PBMCs. This sample's subset: CD45RA-negative fraction. These receptors came from a man between 18 and 35 years old in good health. Some clones in this sample may be carry-over from other donors' samples.

The rearrangement joins TRBV6-1 to TRBJ2-7, with 10 bases that match TRBD2. With 3 bases clipped from V and 1 base from J, the junction kept 6 bases outside the gene matches. Germline loops: CDR1 MNHNS, CDR2 SASEGT. The CDR3 is 16 residues long. Written as DNA, the CDR3 is TGTGCCAGCAGTGACCCCCCTAGCGGGAGATCCTACGAGCAGTACTTC. As protein: CASSDPPSGRSYEQYF.

This CDR3 reads CASSRDSYTEAFF. DNA for the CDR3: TGTGCCAGCAGTAGGGACAGTTACACTGAAGCTTTCTTT. The chain carries TRBV2 and TRBJ1-1, with TRBD1 identical over 7 bases. The CDR3 is 13 residues long. V lost 5 bases, J lost 3 bases, and 3 bases stayed unmatched. The germline V gene encodes CDR1 SNHLY and CDR2 FYNNEI.

This clone appeared once. The same CDR3 is also encoded by other DNA sequences in this sample. This chain connects TRBV5-1 to TRBJ2-5; D remains ambiguous. The germline V and J ends were trimmed by 0 bases and 2 bases, with 5 bases remaining between them. Germline assignment: CDR1 SGHRS and CDR2 YFSETQ. The CDR3 is 13 residues long. The CDR3 sequence is CASSLGLQETQYF. In DNA, the CDR3 is TGCGCCAGCAGCTTGGGTCTGCAAGAGACCCAGTACTTC.

A single count supports this clone. The genes are TRBV5-8 and TRBJ2-2; 9 positions agree with TRBD1. Germline values: CDR1 SGHTS, CDR2 YDEGEE. CDR3 size: 15 residues. V shed 3 bases, J shed 6 bases, and the junction held 6 bases outside the gene matches. The CDR3 spells CASSSGQGWAGELFF. The CDR3 DNA is TGTGCCAGCAGCTCGGGACAGGGATGGGCCGGGGAGCTGTTTTTT. The whole variable domain, remainder taken from reference TRBV5-8 and TRBJ2-2, is EAGVTQSPTHLIKTRGQQATLRCSPISGHTSVYWYQQALGLGLQFLLWYDEGEERNRGNFPPRFSGRQFPNYSSELNVNALELEDSALYLCASSSGQGWAGELFFGEGSRLTVL.

The chain uses TRBV5-6 and TRBJ1-2, with D unclear. This CDR3 contains 15 residues. Germline V lookup: CDR1 SGHDT, CDR2 YYEEEE. The germline V and J ends were trimmed by 4 bases and 0 bases, with 13 bases remaining between them. The CDR3 bases are TGTGCCAGCAGCCCCGGTGGGTTAGCTAACTATGGCTACACCTTC. Translated, it gives CASSPGGLANYGYTF.

The chain links TRBV7-2 to TRBJ2-3, with 8 positions matching TRBD1. This CDR3 contains 18 residues. The J segment lost 4 bases and the V segment lost 5 bases, leaving 17 bases of the junction unmatched. Germline-derived CDR1 and CDR2 are SGHTA and FQGNSA. The CDR3 protein is CASSPWGPRTGKSDTQYF. The CDR3 DNA is TGTGCCAGCAGCCCTTGGGGGCCTCGGACAGGGAAATCAGATACGCAGTATTTT.

This clone is a singleton in its sample. V is TRBV28 and J is TRBJ2-2, with D possibly matching TRBD2 (5 bases). V was clipped by 7 bases and J by 5 bases, with 17 bases between them. The CDR3 length is 15 residues. The germline CDR1 and CDR2 sequences are MDHEN and SYDVKM. CDR3 in amino acids: CASTYLGEGTGELFF. CDR3 in DNA: TGTGCCAGCACCTACCTGGGAGAAGGTACCGGGGAGCTGTTTTTT.

The chain couples TRBV28 to TRBJ1-2, with 7 bases that match TRBD1. Germline CDR1 and CDR2: MDHEN and SYDVKM. Trimming removed 8 bases from V and 4 bases from J; junction bases left unmatched: 13. The CDR3 totals 15 residues. The CDR3 is CASRWDSPGRYGYTF. CDR3 nucleotides: TGTGCCAGCCGCTGGGACAGTCCGGGTCGCTATGGCTACACCTTC.

V gene TRBV5-1 combines with J gene TRBJ1-4, with TRBD1 matching over 7 bases. The length of the CDR3 is 14 residues. Germline CDR1 and CDR2: SGHRS and YFSETQ. Germline trimming cut 4 bases from V and 4 bases from J; bases unmatched to any gene: 4. CDR3 coding DNA: TGCGCCAGCAGCCCAGGACAGGTTAATGAAAAACTGTTTTTT. Translated: CASSPGQVNEKLFF.

This clone was detected once. The chain combines TRBV20-1 with TRBJ1-1, with D tentatively TRBD1 (5 bases). This CDR3 comprises 10 residues. Germline assignment: CDR1 DFQATT and CDR2 SNEGSKA (reference sequence). The CDR3 loop is CRIGPSGAFF. The CDR3 DNA follows: TGCAGAATAGGACCCTCAGGGGCTTTCTTT.

This clone was observed a few times. The chain is built from TRBV2 and TRBJ1-1; tentative D call: TRBD1 (5 bases). This CDR3 contains 14 residues. V shed 4 bases and J shed 3 bases, with 12 bases lying between them. The germline CDR1 and CDR2 sequences are SNHLY and FYNNEI. The CDR3 is CASSGHRRDTEAFF. The CDR3 DNA follows: TGTGCCAGCAGTGGCCACAGGCGGGACACTGAAGCTTTCTTT.

The chain recombines TRBV19 with TRBJ2-7; no firm D call. Germline CDR1 reads LNHDA; CDR2 reads SQIVND (reference sequence). The V end was cut by 5 bases, the J end by 2 bases, with 10 bases between. This CDR3 region has 13 residues. The CDR3 protein is CASSLGPAYEQYF. In nucleotides, the CDR3 is TGTGCCAGTAGTCTTGGGCCTGCCTACGAGCAGTACTTC.

This clone has just one count. Other DNA sequences in this specimen translate into the identical CDR3. This chain links TRBV19 with TRBJ1-5; 7 nucleotides line up with TRBD1. The junction had 4 bases not matched to a gene; V was cut back by 8 bases and J by 3 bases. The CDR3 consists of 13 residues. The V gene's germline CDR1 is LNHDA and CDR2 SQIVND (reference sequence). CDR3 nucleotides: TGTGCCAGTCAAGACAGGGTCAATCAGCCCCAGCATTTT. It translates to CASQDRVNQPQHF.

J is TRBJ2-7 and V is TRBV6-1, with D perhaps matching TRBD1 or TRBD2 (6 bases each). The CDR3 contains 15 residues. Germline CDR1 and CDR2: MNHNS and SASEGT. The V gene lost 1 base and the J gene lost 2 bases, with 12 bases spanning the gap. The CDR3 coding sequence is TGTGCCAGCAGTGAAGTCGGGGGCCCGACCTACGAGCAGTACTTC. This gives the protein CASSEVGGPTYEQYF.

For this clone: At one end the junction does not follow the germline gene, possibly because of a read error. This chain's CDR3 is CASSDPGQGNNGYTF. The CDR3 DNA reads as TGTGCCAGCAGTGATCCGGGACAGGGTAACAATGGCTACACCTTC. The chain joins TRBV6-1 to TRBJ1-2; 9 nucleotides match TRBD1. From germline, CDR1 is MNHNS and CDR2 SASEGT. The CDR3 spans 15 residues.

V usage is TRBV7-8 and J usage is TRBJ2-2; 7 nucleotides agree with TRBD1. In germline, CDR1 is SGHVS, CDR2 FQNEAQ. The trim removed 8 bases at V and 6 bases at J, leaving 9 bases unmatched. The CDR3 is 14 amino acids. The CDR3, as DNA: TGTGCCAGCGAGACAGGGAACCGCGCCGGGGAGCTGTTTTTT. It is translated as CASETGNRAGELFF. Full variable domain (remainder filled in from reference TRBV7-8 and TRBJ2-2): GAGVSQSPRYKVAKRGQDVALRCDPISGHVSLFWYQQALGQGPEFLTYFQNEAQLDKSGLPSDRFFAERPEGSVSTLKIQRTQQEDSAVYLCASETGNRAGELFFGEGSRLTVL.

This chain connects TRBV15 to TRBJ1-1; D not resolved. This CDR3 has 13 residues. The germline V and J ends were trimmed by 1 base and 6 bases, with 9 bases remaining between them. Germline V lookup: CDR1 LNHNV, CDR2 YYDKDF (reference sequence). For the CDR3, the DNA is TGTGCCACCAGCAGAGTTGGAGATTCTGAAGCTTTCTTT. Translating it yields CATSRVGDSEAFF.

V usage is TRBV5-1 and J usage is TRBJ2-3, with TRBD2 matching over 13 bases. Losses at the gene ends were 4 bases for V and 9 bases for J; bases not matched to a gene: 11. CDR1 SGHRS and CDR2 YFSETQ come from the germline V gene. The length of the CDR3 is 16 residues. In DNA, the CDR3 is TGCGCCAGCAGCCCACAGGGACTAGCGGGGCAACAGACGCAGTATTTT. Its translation is CASSPQGLAGQQTQYF.

V and J are TRBV19 and TRBJ2-3; D is undetermined. From germline, CDR1 is LNHDA and CDR2 SQIVND (reference sequence). This CDR3 region has 13 residues. V was clipped by 7 bases and J by 5 bases, with 13 bases between them. The CDR3 DNA reads TGTGCCAGTATGGGCTACAATCTAGATACGCAGTATTTT. It specifies CASMGYNLDTQYF.

A remark on this clone: Other nucleotide sequences from this sample produce the same CDR3. The CDR3 region is CASSLGGRTGELFF. In DNA form, the CDR3 reads TGTGCCAGCAGCTTAGGAGGGAGGACCGGGGAGCTGTTTTTT. V gene TRBV7-2 combines with J gene TRBJ2-2, with D possibly being TRBD2 (6 bases). Between the trimmed V and J ends, which lost 1 base and 5 bases, there was a span of 8 bases. Germline V lookup: CDR1 SGHTA, CDR2 FQGNSA. The CDR3 sequence is 14 residues long.

This clone was detected only once. The chain combines TRBV9 with TRBJ1-2; possible D gene TRBD1, 5 bases. The germline V gene has CDR1 SGDLS and CDR2 YYNGEE. The CDR3 length is 17 residues. Trimming shortened V by 4 bases and J by 8 bases, and 27 bases separated the two germline ends. CDR3 protein: CASSLQDISRTPGGYTF. The CDR3 nucleotides read TGTGCCAGCAGCCTCCAGGACATAAGTCGCACCCCGGGGGGCTACACCTTC.